A single sample gave rise to the 28 T cell receptor beta chains below, sequenced in a study of blood T cells in healthy people across ages. Primed by a sample-barcoded 5' primer and a J-beta primer mix, a second PCR proceeded for about 7 to 11 cycles. TCRdb reprocessed the 5' RACE reads with MiXCR, giving one entry per CDR3 protein. The table shows over 550,000 distinct CDR3 sequences, with about 30% occurring only once. The material sequenced was blood. The receptors derive from a woman older than 75 in good health.

In the case of this clonotype: Given a much more abundant clone one base away, this may be a read error. The gene calls are TRBV29-1 and TRBJ2-1; 14 nucleotides match TRBD2. The DNA end is more similar to TRBJ2-7, so the J call may be wrong. Looked up from germline, CDR1 is SQVTM and CDR2 is ANQGSEA. The CDR3 extends over 16 amino acids. CDR3 bases: TGCAGCGTTGAACAGGGGACTAGCGGGGGCTACAATGAGCAGTACTTC. It encodes CSVEQGTSGGYNEQYF.

This clonotype was seen many times. The J gene is TRBJ2-3, the V gene TRBV30, with 9 bases that match TRBD2. Germline CDR1 GTSNPN, CDR2 SVGIG (reference sequence). CDR3 length: 17 amino acids. V dropped 1 base and J dropped 3; count of bases not matched to a gene: 11. The CDR3 bases are TGTGCCTGGAGTGCGTCGGGGAGCGGGGGGATAACAGATACGCAGTATTTT. Protein product: CAWSASGSGGITDTQYF.

The table lists this clonotype with many counts. This chain connects TRBV4-2 to TRBJ2-7; D perhaps matches TRBD1 (6 bases). Germline lookup yields CDR1 LGHNA and CDR2 YNFKEQ. V shed 4 bases and J shed 6 bases, with 16 bases lying between them. This CDR3 comprises 14 residues. The CDR3 bases are TGTGCCAGCAGCCCAAATACACAGGGTAGCGAGCAGTACTTC. Its protein is CASSPNTQGSEQYF.

This clonotype was observed at least ten times. J is TRBJ2-7 and V is TRBV6-2 or TRBV6-3; TRBD1 aligns across 10 bases. This CDR3 is built from 17 residues. CDR1 and CDR2 (germline): MNHEY, SVGEGT. V lost 0 bases to trimming and J lost 4 bases; unmatched junction nucleotides: 9. The CDR3 coding sequence is TGTGCCAGCAGTTACTCGTCGACAGGGGGCTTTGGGTACGAGCAGTACTTC. As protein: CASSYSSTGGFGYEQYF.

In its sample, this clonotype was seen many times. The chain is built from TRBV28 and TRBJ2-7, with D uncertain. V dropped 3 bases and J dropped 4 bases, with 4 bases sitting between them. This CDR3 spans 11 amino acids. CDR1 is MDHEN and CDR2 is SYDVKM in the germline V gene. The CDR3 is CASSFAYEQYF. CDR3 nucleotide sequence: TGTGCCAGCAGTTTCGCTTACGAGCAGTACTTC.

The chain uses TRBV19 and TRBJ2-5; no clear D gene. Germline V gives CDR1 LNHDA, CDR2 SQIVND (reference sequence). CDR3 length: 14 residues. The V gene lost 4 bases and the J gene lost 1 base, with 10 bases spanning the gap. The CDR3 coding sequence is TGTGCCAGTAGTAATGGGAATTTCCAAGAGACCCAGTACTTC. Protein product: CASSNGNFQETQYF.

On this clonotype itself: The conserved final phenylalanine or tryptophan is absent from the CDR3, which likely points to a read error. Because the CDR3's place on the DNA is in doubt, the DNA is left out and the CDR3 is given as listed by TCRdb. This rearrangement joins TRBV7-3 to TRBJ2-7. The CDR3 contains 10 residues when both ends are counted. The germline V gene encodes CDR1 SGHTA and CDR2 FQGTGA. Here the CDR3 reads CASTLGDPVL.

This clonotype was recorded many times. The genes are TRBV19 and TRBJ1-5; TRBD1 matches 12 bases. With 6 bases clipped from V and 7 bases from J, the junction kept 7 bases outside the gene matches. There are 15 residues in the CDR3. Germline-derived CDR1 and CDR2 are LNHDA and SQIVND (reference sequence). The CDR3 DNA reads as TGTGCCAGTAGGGGGGGGACAGGGGGCAGGCAGCCCCAGCATTTT. This translates into CASRGGTGGRQPQHF.

This clonotype was observed many times. The chain combines TRBV29-1 with TRBJ2-3; D is unclear. The CDR3 contains 11 residues. V shed 5 bases and J shed 9 bases, with 12 bases lying between them. The germline gives CDR1 SQVTM, CDR2 ANQGSEA. CDR3 loop: CSVFSQDTQYF. CDR3 sequence (DNA): TGCAGCGTTTTTAGCCAGGACACGCAGTATTTT.

The table lists this clonotype with many counts. The V gene is TRBV5-1, the J gene TRBJ1-1; a weak D match, TRBD1 (5 bases). Germline lookup yields CDR1 SGHRS and CDR2 YFSETQ. Trimming removed 4 bases from V and 0 bases from J, with 7 bases in between. The CDR3 sequence is 13 residues long. CDR3 in amino acids: CASSRDVNTEAFF. The CDR3 coding sequence is TGCGCCAGCAGCAGGGACGTGAACACTGAAGCTTTCTTT.

The V and J genes are TRBV9 and TRBJ1-6; D remains ambiguous. The CDR3 totals 15 residues. Trimming removed 0 bases from V and 7 bases from J, with 11 bases in between. CDR1 is SGDLS and CDR2 is YYNGEE in the germline V gene. The CDR3 region has the DNA TGTGCCAGCAGCGTAGAAGGCATACCGAATTCACCCCTCCACTTT. Translation: CASSVEGIPNSPLHF.

There are many counts of this clonotype. The chain recombines TRBV7-2 with TRBJ2-1, with 8 positions matching TRBD2. Losses at the gene ends were 1 base for V and 2 bases for J; bases not matched to a gene: 7. The CDR3 extends over 17 amino acids. Germline CDR1 and CDR2: SGHTA and FQGNSA. CDR3 nucleotide sequence: TGTGCCAGCAGCTTAGTGGGGGGCGGGGGGCCCTACAATGAGCAGTTCTTC. Protein: CASSLVGGGGPYNEQFF.

The CDR3 sequence: CASSLNEGLPLHF. The CDR3 DNA reads TGTGCCAGCAGTTTAAACGAGGGACTGCCCCTCCACTTT. The gene calls are TRBV27 and TRBJ1-6; D possibly corresponds to TRBD1 (5 bases). The ends were cut back, 2 bases at V and 13 bases at J, with 12 bases in the middle. CDR3 length equals 13 residues. CDR1 is MNHEY, CDR2 SMNVEV, per germline (reference sequence).

In this sample, this clonotype turned up many times. The chain recombines TRBV11-3 with TRBJ2-1; unclear D gene. The CDR3 has 11 amino acids. Trimming cost V 5 bases and J 8 bases, with 7 bases left between them. In germline, CDR1 is SGHNT, CDR2 YENEEA. CDR3 nucleotides: TGTGCCAGCAGCATGGCGGATGAGCAGTTCTTC. Residues: CASSMADEQFF. Combining the CDR3 with reference TRBV11-3 and TRBJ2-1 gives the whole variable domain EAGVVQSPRYKIIEKKQPVAFWCNPISGHNTLYWYLQNLGQGPELLIRYENEEAVDDSQLPKDRFSAERLKGVDSTLKIQPAELGDSAVYLCASSMADEQFFGPGTRLTVL.

In its sample, this clonotype was seen a few times. The chain couples TRBV3-1 to TRBJ1-2; D is ambiguous. The CDR3 is made up of 13 amino acids. The V end lost 1 base, the J end lost 8 bases, and 11 bases lay between the germline ends. Germline V CDR1 and CDR2: LGHDT, YNNKEL (reference sequence). CDR3 DNA: TGTGCCAGCAGCCAAGTCAGCGAGAGAGGCTACACCTTC. It codes for CASSQVSERGYTF.

This sequence joins TRBV29-1 and TRBJ2-7; D is ambiguous. Germline CDR1 SQVTM, CDR2 ANQGSEA. Trimming took 4 bases from V and 2 from J, leaving 9 bases between them. CDR3 length equals 12 residues. CDR3 residues: CSVARSTYEQYF. CDR3 nucleotides: TGCAGCGTTGCCCGAAGCACCTACGAGCAGTACTTC.

The genes are TRBV6-2 or TRBV6-3 and TRBJ2-4, with D uncertain. Per germline, CDR1 MNHEY and CDR2 SVGEGT. The CDR3 extends over 14 amino acids. V lost 7 bases and J 13 bases, leaving 23 bases between the germline ends. The CDR3 protein is CASKLQPISYGQYF. CDR3 DNA sequence: TGTGCCAGCAAATTACAACCGATCTCCTACGGGCAGTACTTC.

Notes on this clonotype: A read error may account for a junction end that differs from germline. CDR3 nucleotide sequence: TGTGCCAGTAGCTTAGGGGTAGGCTACAATGAGCAGTACTTC. Translating gives CASSLGVGYNEQYF. This chain joins TRBV7-2 and TRBJ2-1, with D possibly TRBD1 on 5 matching bases. Matching the DNA end better, TRBJ2-7 makes the J call doubtful. Germline loops: CDR1 SGHTA, CDR2 FQGNSA. The CDR3 has 14 residues.

V and J are TRBV6-1 and TRBJ1-1; D is uncertain. Trimming cost V 2 bases and J 4 bases, with 8 bases left between them. CDR3 size: 13 residues. Per germline, CDR1 MNHNS and CDR2 SASEGT. The CDR3 bases are TGTGCCAGCAGTGAATGGATGGGCACTGAAGCTTTCTTT. Translated: CASSEWMGTEAFF.

A remark on this clonotype: It may be a read error: a sequence one base away is much more abundant. Likely a read error: the CDR3 ends without its conserved phenylalanine or tryptophan. The chain links TRBV7-3 to TRBJ1-1; 7 nucleotides align to TRBD1. The CDR3 length is 13 residues. Germline lookup yields CDR1 SGHTA and CDR2 FQGTGA. Losses at the gene ends were 5 bases for V and 8 bases for J; bases not matched to a gene: 8. CDR3 residues: CASSLRDSKEAFC. The CDR3 DNA sequence: TGTGCCAGCAGCCTCCGGGACAGCAAGGAAGCTTTCTGT.

This clonotype has just a few counts. This sequence joins TRBV9 and TRBJ1-2, with 8 bases lining up with TRBD1. The J segment lost 6 bases and the V segment lost 1 base, leaving 8 bases of the junction unmatched. The length of the CDR3 is 15 residues. CDR1 SGDLS and CDR2 YYNGEE come from the germline V gene. The CDR3 loop reads CASSVTSGGNDGYTF. As DNA, the CDR3 is TGTGCCAGCAGCGTAACCTCAGGGGGCAACGATGGCTACACCTTC.

This clonotype showed up many times. The rearrangement links TRBV6-6 to TRBJ2-7; D gene unclear. The germline V gene has CDR1 MNHNY and CDR2 SVGAGI (reference sequence). Trimming pared 0 bases from V and 5 bases from J, leaving 5 bases between. The CDR3 runs to 12 residues. The CDR3 loop is CASSYSRHEQYF. CDR3 DNA: TGTGCCAGCAGTTACTCGAGACACGAGCAGTACTTC.

This clonotype was recorded many times. This sequence joins TRBV3-1 and TRBJ2-7; possible D gene TRBD2, 5 bases. The CDR3 length is 12 residues. The V gene's germline CDR1 is LGHDT and CDR2 YNNKEL (reference sequence). V shed 1 base and J shed 6 bases, with 7 bases lying between them. The CDR3: CASSQARGEQYF. CDR3 DNA: TGTGCCAGCAGCCAAGCTCGGGGCGAGCAGTACTTC.

As concerns this clonotype: Possible read error: a much larger clone is one base away. This sequence joins TRBV5-6 and TRBJ2-7, with 10 nucleotides matching TRBD2. The DNA end is a closer match to TRBJ2-4, so the J assignment may be wrong. Germline V gene data show CDR1 as SGHDT and CDR2 as YYEEEE. This CDR3 comprises 15 residues. CDR3 bases: TGTGCCAGCAGCAGACGAGCGGGGGGGCCTGACATTCAGTACTTC. This sequence encodes CASSRRAGGPDIQYF.

Many counts were recorded for this clonotype. The V and J genes are TRBV7-9 and TRBJ2-7; 7 nucleotides align to TRBD1. Trimming cost V 3 bases and J 5 bases; bases outside gene matches: 4. Looked up from germline, CDR1 is SEHNR and CDR2 is FQNEAQ (reference sequence). The CDR3 has 13 residues. In DNA, the CDR3 is TGTGCCAGCAGCTTCAGGGGGTTCAACGAGCAGTACTTC. Its translation: CASSFRGFNEQYF.

The chain recombines TRBV7-9 with TRBJ1-6; no reliable D call. The V and J ends lost 1 base and 9 bases respectively, with 7 bases between them. The germline CDR1 and CDR2 sequences are SEHNR and FQNEAQ (reference sequence). CDR3 size: 13 residues. The CDR3: CASSLVGFSPLHF. CDR3 coding DNA: TGTGCCAGCAGCTTAGTTGGCTTTTCACCCCTCCACTTT.

The DNA for the CDR3 is TGCGCCAGCAGCCAAGACAGGGTTGGTAACTATGGCTACACCTTC. It translates to CASSQDRVGNYGYTF. This rearrangement joins TRBV4-3 to TRBJ1-2; TRBD1 might be the D (5 bases). V lost 0 bases and J lost 1, with 9 bases in between. Germline V gives CDR1 LGHNA, CDR2 YSLEER. This CDR3 contains 15 residues.

CDR3 in amino acids: CASSLPVTSGGKTTSTDTQYF. The CDR3 DNA reads as TGTGCCAGCAGCTTACCGGTTACTAGCGGGGGGAAGACTACTAGCACAGATACGCAGTATTTT. The chain employs TRBV11-1 and TRBJ2-3; 12 nucleotides line up with TRBD2. Germline values: CDR1 SGHAT, CDR2 FQDESV (reference sequence). The length of the CDR3 is 21 residues. V shed 2 bases and J 0 bases; nucleotides not matched to a gene: 15.